A single sample is the source of the 18 T cell receptor beta chains below, sequenced in a study of T cell clusters in autoimmune cytopenias. TRB was amplified by touch-down multiplex PCR, primer pools A and B combined. TCRdb processed the multiplex PCR reads again and assigns one entry to each CDR3 protein, with no DNA. Across roughly 3,000 distinct CDR3 sequences, the top ten clones capture approximately 6.7% of the sample. Each sample's input was 250 ng genomic DNA, 35,000 to 40,000 genome equivalents. The data also belong to a second study, concerning T cell repertoires in aging, cancer and after chemotherapy.

Material for sequencing was peripheral blood. Source of these receptors: a human donor in good health.

Considering frequency, this clonotype is medium-sized (0.01 to 0.1%). The chain uses TRBV5-4 and TRBJ2-7; with no DNA, the TCRdb D assignment of TRBD1 cannot be verified. CDR1 is SGHNT and CDR2 is YYREEE in the germline V gene (reference sequence). The CDR3 consists of 15 residues. CDR3 sequence reads: CASSPQGQGKGEQYF.

The rearrangement joins TRBV6-1 to TRBJ2-3; TCRdb indicates TRBD1, and absent DNA this call remains unverified. Per germline, CDR1 MNHNS and CDR2 SASEGT. The CDR3 extends over 15 amino acids. The CDR3 here is CASRGGTPSTDTQYF.

This clonotype ranks as medium-sized (0.01 to 0.1%) in terms of frequency. V and J are TRBV5-4 and TRBJ2-5; the D call from TCRdb, TRBD2, cannot be confirmed without DNA. Germline V gene data show CDR1 as SGHNT and CDR2 as YYREEE (reference sequence). There are 17 residues in the CDR3. The CDR3: CASSKGLAGGPGETQYF. The full variable domain, completed using reference TRBV5-4 and TRBJ2-5, is ETGVTQSPTHLIKTRGQQVTLRCSSQSGHNTVSWYQQALGQGPQFIFQYYREEENGRGNFPPRFSGLQFPNYSSELNVNALELDDSALYLCASSKGLAGGPGETQYFGPGTRLLVL.

In terms of frequency, this clonotype is medium-sized (0.01 to 0.1%). The chain employs TRBV7-2 and TRBJ2-5; there is no DNA to check the TCRdb D call of TRBD2. The CDR3 runs 16 residues. Germline V gene lookup returns CDR1 SGHTA and CDR2 FQGNSA. The CDR3 loop is CASSLGFLAGEETQYF.

This clonotype is deemed medium-sized by its frequency. This chain links TRBV29-1 with TRBJ1-4; TCRdb outputs TRBD1, but without DNA this stays unchecked. In germline, CDR1 is SQVTM, CDR2 ANQGSEA. CDR3 length equals 15 residues. This chain's CDR3 is CSVLGQGATNEKLFF.

Its frequency marks this clonotype as medium-sized. The V call is TRBV7-2, the J call TRBJ2-1; TCRdb names TRBD2, which stays unverified in the absence of DNA. Germline CDR1 SGHTA, CDR2 FQGNSA. The CDR3 runs to 16 residues. This CDR3 reads CASSLAGTQGANEQFF.

By frequency, this clonotype registers medium-sized (0.01 to 0.1%). The chain joins TRBV6-1 to TRBJ1-1. The CDR3 sequence is 14 residues long. The V gene's germline CDR1 is MNHNS and CDR2 SASEGT. CDR3 in amino acids: CATTGFSTSTEAFF.

V usage is TRBV12-3 or TRBV12-4 and J usage is TRBJ2-3. CDR3 length: 12 residues. The CDR3 is CASSLMPDTQYF.

This clonotype shows up as medium-sized (0.01 to 0.1%) by frequency. V and J are TRBV19 and TRBJ1-6. Germline loops: CDR1 LNHDA, CDR2 SQIVND (reference sequence). The CDR3 runs 12 residues. The CDR3 here is CASSSRDSPLHF.

By frequency, this clonotype is medium-sized (0.01 to 0.1%). The genes are TRBV18 and TRBJ1-1; without DNA, the TCRdb call of TRBD1 cannot be checked. The germline CDR1 and CDR2 sequences are KGHSH and LQKENI. The CDR3 totals 16 residues. CDR3: CASSPLSGGLNTEAFF.

The chain employs TRBV12-3 or TRBV12-4 and TRBJ2-6; the D call of TRBD2 rests on TCRdb alone, since no DNA is present to check it. The CDR3 is 14 residues long. CDR3 loop: CASSLRGGANVLTF.

The chain has TRBV14 and TRBJ1-1; there is no DNA to check the TCRdb D call of TRBD1. CDR1 is SGHDN and CDR2 is FVKESK in the germline V gene. CDR3 length: 16 residues. The CDR3 region is CASSPRVGAGNTEAFF.

Considering frequency, this clonotype is medium-sized. This chain joins TRBV27 and TRBJ1-2. The CDR3 runs to 14 residues. Germline loops: CDR1 MNHEY, CDR2 SMNVEV (reference sequence). CDR3: CASRGSFGDYGYTF.

The rearrangement uses TRBV5-4 and TRBJ1-1; no DNA is available, so the TRBD1 call from TCRdb remains unchecked. The CDR3 runs to 14 residues. CDR1 is SGHNT and CDR2 is YYREEE in the germline V gene (reference sequence). This chain's CDR3 is CASSLEQGGTEAFF.

According to its frequency, this clonotype is medium-sized (0.01 to 0.1%). The chain is built from TRBV19 and TRBJ2-7. This CDR3 is built from 14 residues. The germline CDR1 and CDR2 sequences are LNHDA and SQIVND (reference sequence). CDR3 amino acids: CASTQTQGPYEQYF.

The V and J genes are TRBV29-1 and TRBJ2-1; TCRdb picks TRBD1, but there is no DNA to check that call. This CDR3 is built from 12 residues. Germline values: CDR1 SQVTM, CDR2 ANQGSEA. CDR3 region: CSVVQGLYEQFF.

This clonotype is medium-sized by frequency. The chain combines TRBV6-5 with TRBJ2-3. Looked up from germline, CDR1 is MNHEY and CDR2 is SVGAGI. The CDR3 is 14 residues long. The CDR3 protein is CASRSVGGTDTQYF.

The genes are TRBV28 and TRBJ2-2; the TCRdb call, TRBD1, lacks DNA for checking. The germline gives CDR1 MDHEN, CDR2 SYDVKM. CDR3 length equals 13 residues. CDR3 sequence: CASSTGDGGELFF.